Given below is one T cell receptor beta chain in context. Its antigen is still unknown. Specified time point: blood 2 weeks post-SBRT. The treatment denotes: 15 Gy SBRT to primary tumor, nephrectomy 4 weeks later. The CDR3 is 16 amino acids. Germline V gene sequence: CDR1 SGHTA, CDR2 FQGTGA. The V end was cut by 1 base, the J end by 0 bases, with 9 bases between. Here immunoSEQ multiplex PCR was the method, and the copy in TCRdb shows in-frame clones only, minus some. This sample has 100,000 to 150,000 clones; 81% occur once, and the top ten carry roughly 6.2%. The data belong to a study of radiation and T cells in renal cell carcinoma. Study-level points and caveats: In blood, top tumor clones expanded by 2 weeks, shrinking by 4.

The genes are TRBV7-3 and TRBJ2-2; D unresolved. The sequenced sample was blood, obtained from a patient whose treatment included radiotherapy and nephrectomy. This receptor was taken from a man in his fifties with renal cell carcinoma. This chain's CDR3 is CASSLIATSNTGELFF. In DNA form, the CDR3 reads TGTGCCAGCAGCTTAATAGCTACCTCGAACACCGGGGAGCTGTTTTTT.